The present entry profiles one T cell receptor beta chain with its context. The data are from a study of T cell changes during pregnancy in multiple sclerosis. TCRdb keeps only in-frame clones here, not all; method: immunoSEQ multiplex PCR. Of under 55,000 clones in the sample, approximately 95% were seen once. The ends lost 5 bases at V and 3 bases at J; junction bases unmatched: 2. The CDR3 has 13 residues. Looked up from germline, CDR1 is MDHEN and CDR2 is SYDVKM. V is TRBV28 and J is TRBJ2-5; 8 positions agree with TRBD1. The receptor's source is a female donor with multiple sclerosis, enrolled in a pregnancy study. Sequencing used CD4+ T cells from peripheral blood mononuclear cells, obtained in the third trimester of pregnancy. The CDR3 spells CASSTDREETQYF. CDR3 coding DNA: TGTGCCAGCAGTACGGACAGGGAAGAGACCCAGTACTTC.